The rows below give T cell receptor beta chains drawn from one sample of a study of blood T cell repertoires in COVID-19. The repertoire was sequenced with immunoSEQ multiplex PCR; TCRdb's copy has only in-frame clones and lacks some. The sample yields around 190,000 clones, approximately 86% seen once. Specimen: PBMCs or T cells enriched from blood (not recorded which). These receptors were collected from a man between 18 and 29 years old with acute COVID-19. Both conserved end residues are part of each CDR3. Fields, in order: V gene, clone size, D gene, J gene, CDR3 length, CDR3 DNA, CDR3 protein. A D gene is named only where the DNA matches it firmly. Size is stated for part of the rows, as once, few or many counts, or as a class when the clone is expanded.

>TRBV19|NA|TRBD1|TRBJ2-1|17
TGTGCCAGTGTGGGACAGGGGTGGCTAGCGTCTGACAATGAGCAGTTCTTC
CASVGQGWLASDNEQFF
>TRBV28|NA|NA|TRBJ1-3|15
TGTGCCAGCAGTTTACGCAGGGTTATTGGAAACACCATATATTTT
CASSLRRVIGNTIYF
>TRBV29-1|NA|TRBD2|TRBJ2-6|14
TGCAGCGTTGAAAGCGGGGCCGGGGCCAACGTCCTGACTTTC
CSVESGAGANVLTF
>TRBV28|NA|TRBD2|TRBJ2-2|15
TGTGCCAGCAGTCAGCGGGAGGGCCGGGTCGGGGAGCTGTTTTTT
CASSQREGRVGELFF
>TRBV28|NA|NA|TRBJ1-5|15
TGTGCCAGCAGTTCCTACAGGGCTAGCAATCAGCCCCAGCATTTT
CASSSYRASNQPQHF
>TRBV5-5|NA|TRBD1|TRBJ1-2|15
TGTGCCAGCAGCAGGCTTGGACAGGGGGTAGATGGCTACACCTTC
CASSRLGQGVDGYTF
>TRBV24-1|NA|NA|TRBJ1-4|13
TGTGCCACCACTGGGGGCACTAATGAAAAACTGTTTTTT
CATTGGTNEKLFF
>TRBV28|once|NA|TRBJ1-4|17
TGTGCCAGTAATTACGGGGGAAGACAGTACCGGAATGAAAAACTGTTTTTT
CASNYGGRQYRNEKLFF
>TRBV6-2/TRBV6-3|NA|TRBD1|TRBJ2-7|16
TGTGCCAGCAGTAACGGGACAGGGCCGGACCGCTACGAGCAGTACTTC
CASSNGTGPDRYEQYF
>TRBV15|NA|TRBD1|TRBJ1-1|16
TGTGCCACCAGCACTTGGACAGGGGGTCGGAACACTGAAGCTTTCTTT
CATSTWTGGRNTEAFF
>TRBV29-1|NA|TRBD1|TRBJ2-7|13
TGCAGCGTTGAAAGGGGGACAGACTACGAGCAGTACTTC
CSVERGTDYEQYF
>TRBV4-1|NA|NA|TRBJ1-3|16
TGCGCCAGCAGCCCGGGAGGGGCCCGGAGGGGAAACACCATATATTTT
CASSPGGARRGNTIYF
>TRBV29-1|NA|TRBD1|TRBJ1-3|17
TGCAGCCCCTCTCTACGGGACAGGGAAGAGTCTGGAAACACCATATATTTT
CSPSLRDREESGNTIYF
>TRBV7-2|NA|TRBD2|TRBJ2-5|15
TGTGCCAGCAGCTTAGTAACGGGGGGGCAAGAGACCCAGTACTTC
CASSLVTGGQETQYF
>TRBV30|NA|TRBD2|TRBJ2-1|17
TGTGCCTGGAGTGTACGGGGCGGGAGTAGCTCCTACAATGAGCAGTTCTTC
CAWSVRGGSSSYNEQFF
>TRBV30|NA|TRBD1|TRBJ1-3|18
TGTGCCTGGGGTTCCGACAGGGTGTGGGGAAGCTCTGGAAACACCATATATTTT
CAWGSDRVWGSSGNTIYF
>TRBV7-3|NA|NA|TRBJ2-6|15
TGTGCCAGCAGCCCCCAGGGGCGGGGGGCCAACGTCCTGACTTTC
CASSPQGRGANVLTF
>TRBV24-1|NA|NA|TRBJ1-5|16
TGTGCCACCAGTGATTCACTTTACGGGGGCAATCAGCCCCAGCATTTT
CATSDSLYGGNQPQHF
>TRBV7-8|NA|NA|TRBJ1-4|15
TGTGCCAGCAGCTTAGCGACGGGGGGGCATGAAAAACTGTTTTTT
CASSLATGGHEKLFF
>TRBV5-1|NA|TRBD1|TRBJ2-2|15
TGCGCCAGCAGGGGACAGGGATCGAACACCGGGGAGCTGTTTTTT
CASRGQGSNTGELFF
>TRBV5-1|NA|TRBD2|TRBJ2-7|15
TGCGCCAGCAGCGTGGCAGCGGGAGGCTCCTACGAGCAGTACTTC
CASSVAAGGSYEQYF
>TRBV5-1|few|TRBD1|TRBJ1-4|14
TGCGCCAGCAGCCCGGGACAGGGGAATGAAAAACTGTTTTTT
CASSPGQGNEKLFF
>TRBV7-2|few|NA|TRBJ1-1|13
TGTGCCAGCAGCTTCTACTGGAACACTGAAGCTTTCTTT
CASSFYWNTEAFF
>TRBV4-2|once|NA|TRBJ2-7|13
TGTGCCAGCAGCCAAGAACCGACATACGAGCAGTACTTC
CASSQEPTYEQYF
>TRBV3-1/TRBV3-2|once|NA|TRBJ2-3|14
TGTGCCAGCAGCCAAAGTGCGAGCACAGATACGCAGTATTTT
CASSQSASTDTQYF
>TRBV12-1|NA|NA|TRBJ1-2|17
TGTGCCAGCAGCTCTATCCCCCGGGACACGGGGAACTATGGCTACACCTTC
CASSSIPRDTGNYGYTF
>TRBV9|NA|TRBD2|TRBJ2-7|15
TGTGCCAGCAGCGTGGGACTAGCGGGAGGGTACGAGCAGTACTTC
CASSVGLAGGYEQYF
>TRBV5-8|NA|NA|TRBJ2-7|11
TGTGCCAGCAGCTTTCAGGAATGGCAGTACTTC
CASSFQEWQYF
>TRBV6-4|NA|TRBD2|TRBJ2-1|15
TGTGCCAGCAGTGAGGGGAGCGGGGCCTACAATGAGCAGTTCTTC
CASSEGSGAYNEQFF
>TRBV11-2|NA|TRBD1|TRBJ2-7|15
TGTGCCAGCAGCCCCCCCGGGGACAGGAGATACGAGCAGTACTTC
CASSPPGDRRYEQYF
>TRBV14|NA|NA|TRBJ2-7|15
TGTGCCAGCAGCCCCGTCCAGGGGATCGCCTACGAGCAGTACTTC
CASSPVQGIAYEQYF